This TCR beta chain was found in a study of shared clonotypes between healthy human individuals. Some clones are missing from TCRdb's copy, which holds only in-frame ones; the method was immunoSEQ multiplex PCR. The sample contains millions of clones, roughly 96% of which appear only once. Naive CD45RA+ and memory CD45RA-negative subsets were split from CD4+ cells. Points on this clone: Its antigen is undetermined.

General observations from the study: Few donors restricted represented genetic and exposure-history diversity. Expectations were that clonotype sharing among donors would be affected by sequencing depth. The four-donor shared clonotypes exceeded non-shared clonotypes in generation probability, with non-shared ones scoring lower.

Sequenced material: naive CD4+ T cells sorted from blood. As to subset: CD45RA+ positively selected. The TCR was taken from a man aged 18 to 29 in good health.

CDR3 protein: CASSYSRQGVPFF. Written as DNA, the CDR3 is TGTGCCAGCAGTTACTCGAGACAGGGGGTGCCGTTCTTC. This chain joins TRBV6-5 and TRBJ2-1; 9 nucleotides align to TRBD1. Trimming at V came to 0 bases and at J to 15 bases, leaving 6 bases not matched to a gene. Per the germline V gene, CDR1 is MNHEY and CDR2 is SVGAGI. CDR3 length: 13 amino acids.